These 2 T cell receptor beta chains originate from one sample sequenced in a study of blood T cell repertoires in COVID-19. Clones were sequenced by immunoSEQ multiplex PCR, and TCRdb holds only the in-frame ones, with some missing. The repertoire consists of approximately 200,000 clones, with about 83% occurring once and the leading ten covering roughly 9.1%. The material sequenced was PBMCs or T cells enriched from blood (not recorded which). These receptor sequences come from a woman aged 25 to 45 who had recovered from COVID-19.

The J gene is TRBJ2-1, the V gene TRBV7-6; 11 bases align to TRBD1. Germline V gene data show CDR1 as SGHVS and CDR2 as FNYEAQ. V was clipped by 2 bases and J by 7 bases; unmatched bases: 4. CDR3 length: 15 residues. CDR3 nucleotides: TGTGCCAGCAGCTTAATCGGACAGGGGGCGAATGAGCAGTTCTTC. Translating it yields CASSLIGQGANEQFF.

The rearrangement joins TRBV28 to TRBJ2-7; 8 bases are shared with TRBD2. V was clipped by 1 base and J by 1 base; unmatched bases: 15. Per germline, CDR1 MDHEN and CDR2 SYDVKM. The CDR3 consists of 19 residues. CDR3: CASSLLPPTSGSISYEQYF. The CDR3 DNA reads as TGTGCCAGCAGTTTATTACCCCCTACTAGCGGCTCCATTTCCTACGAGCAGTACTTC.